These 28 T cell receptor beta chains share one sample of origin, sequenced in a study of blood T cells in healthy people across ages. Alongside a J-beta primer mix, a sample-barcoded 5' primer served in a second PCR lasting 7 to 11 cycles. From the 5' RACE reads, TCRdb called clonotypes with MiXCR, one entry per CDR3 protein. Of about 930,000 distinct CDR3 sequences listed, almost 30% are singletons. Separately, the same data were catalogued under a study of T cells of mothers and their children.

Sequencing was done on a sample of blood. Receptors were obtained from a woman aged 40 to 50 in good health.

The chain links TRBV7-2 to TRBJ2-3; TRBD2 matches 10 bases. Germline trimming cut 5 bases from V and 6 bases from J; bases unmatched to any gene: 8. CDR1 is SGHTA, CDR2 FQGNSA, per germline. This CDR3 region has 15 residues. The CDR3 is CASSRSGRARDTQYF. Written as DNA, the CDR3 is TGTGCCAGCAGCAGAAGCGGGAGGGCCCGCGATACGCAGTATTTT. The variable domain in full, completed from reference TRBV7-2 and TRBJ2-3, reads GAGVSQSPSNKVTEKGKDVELRCDPISGHTALYWYRQSLGQGLEFLIYFQGNSAPDKSGLPSDRFSAERTGGSVSTLTIQRTQQEDSAVYLCASSRSGRARDTQYFGPGTRLTVL.

The table lists this clonotype with a few counts. CDR3 residues: CASSYPRGGYGYTF. The CDR3 nucleotides read TGTGCCAGCAGTTACCCGCGAGGGGGCTATGGCTACACCTTC. The chain joins TRBV6-6 to TRBJ1-2; a possible D gene is TRBD1 (6 bases). Germline CDR1 reads MNHNY; CDR2 reads SVGAGI (reference sequence). Trimming stripped 2 bases from V and 4 bases from J, with 11 bases between. The CDR3 has 14 amino acids.

This clonotype has just a few counts. This rearrangement joins TRBV20-1 to TRBJ2-2; D remains unclear. Looked up from germline, CDR1 is DFQATT and CDR2 is SNEGSKA (reference sequence). This CDR3 has 15 amino acids. The V end lost 1 base, the J end lost 1 base, and 10 bases lay between the germline ends. Written as DNA, the CDR3 is TGCAGTGCTAGAGGCGGAGTCCGGAACACCGGGGAGCTGTTTTTT. Translation: CSARGGVRNTGELFF.

This clonotype came up many times. The chain combines TRBV6-2 or TRBV6-3 with TRBJ2-7, with 7 nucleotides matching TRBD2. This CDR3 is 14 amino acids long. Germline trimming cut 5 bases from V and 3 bases from J; bases unmatched to any gene: 7. The germline V gene has CDR1 MNHEY and CDR2 SVGEGT. The CDR3 protein is CASSRTPGGYEQYF. In DNA form, the CDR3 reads TGTGCCAGCAGTCGGACACCGGGGGGCTACGAGCAGTACTTC.

Points on this clonotype: This may arise from a read error, as a much more abundant clone is one base away. The genes are TRBV19 and TRBJ1-2; no definite D call. Trimming cost V 1 base and J 4 bases, with 7 bases left between them. Germline V lookup: CDR1 LNHDA, CDR2 SQIVND (reference sequence). The CDR3 spans 13 residues. This chain's CDR3 is CASSIAVGYGYTF. The CDR3 DNA follows: TGTGCCAGTAGTATAGCAGTCGGCTATGGCTACACCTTC. Looking up the rest from reference TRBV19 and TRBJ1-2 gives the full variable domain: DGGITQSPKYLFRKEGQNVTLSCEQNLNHDAMYWYRQDPGQGLRLIYYSQIVNDFQKGDIAEGYSVSREKKESFPLTVTSAQKNPTAFYLCASSIAVGYGYTFGSGTRLTVV.

This clonotype turned up a few times. The chain has TRBV6-2 or TRBV6-3 and TRBJ1-2, with no clear D. Germline V gene sequence: CDR1 MNHEY, CDR2 SVGEGT. The CDR3 contains 12 residues. The V end lost 8 bases, the J end lost 8 bases, and 15 bases lay between the germline ends. The CDR3 loop reads CASRAISSGYTF. CDR3 coding DNA: TGTGCCAGCCGCGCTATCTCGTCGGGCTACACCTTC.

The chain joins TRBV6-5 to TRBJ1-1, with D perhaps matching TRBD1 (6 bases). Between the trimmed V and J ends, which lost 0 bases and 1 base, there was a span of 9 bases. This CDR3 has 15 residues. Looked up from germline, CDR1 is MNHEY and CDR2 is SVGAGI. Written as DNA, the CDR3 is TGTGCCAGCAGTTACTCGACCAGGGGGAACACTGAAGCTTTCTTT. Residues: CASSYSTRGNTEAFF.

This clonotype has just a few counts. The gene calls are TRBV4-1 and TRBJ1-2; D is perhaps TRBD1 (6 bases). Deletions cut 6 bases from V and 6 bases from J, with 17 bases between. The germline V gene has CDR1 MGHRA and CDR2 YSYEKL. The CDR3 totals 14 residues. Here the CDR3 DNA reads TGCGCCAGCAGGGAGGGGCAGGGGTACCATGGCTACACCTTC. The encoded protein is CASREGQGYHGYTF.

This clonotype was seen once. The CDR3 end shows no conserved phenylalanine or tryptophan, and so a read error is likely. The V and J genes are TRBV18 and TRBJ1-2, with D unclear. The germline gives CDR1 KGHSH, CDR2 LQKENI. The CDR3 sequence is 14 residues long. The ends were cut back, 3 bases at V and 11 bases at J, with 19 bases in the middle. CDR3 nucleotide sequence: TGTGCCAGCTCACCTAAGGACTTTCCTATACCGTACACCTGC. The encoded protein is CASSPKDFPIPYTC.

This clonotype was picked up a small number of times. The V gene is TRBV7-2, the J gene TRBJ2-5; D possibly uses TRBD1 or TRBD2 (5 bases each). The CDR3 is 13 amino acids. Germline V gives CDR1 SGHTA, CDR2 FQGNSA. The V gene lost 7 bases and the J gene lost 3 bases, with 12 bases spanning the gap. CDR3 in DNA: TGTGCCAGCACCGGGGACGCCGAAGAGACCCAGTACTTC. Translation gives CASTGDAEETQYF.

This clonotype was recorded a few times. The chain has TRBV20-1 and TRBJ1-5; 7 positions match TRBD1. Germline V gene data show CDR1 as DFQATT and CDR2 as SNEGSKA (reference sequence). This CDR3 contains 14 residues. The CDR3 spells CSIRQGTYNQPQHF. DNA of the CDR3: TGCAGCATACGACAGGGTACCTACAATCAGCCCCAGCATTTT.

This clonotype was counted at least ten times. V gene TRBV7-2 combines with J gene TRBJ2-6; D uncertain. The CDR3 extends over 16 amino acids. CDR1 SGHTA and CDR2 FQGNSA come from the germline V gene. Trimming stripped 1 base from V and 1 base from J, with 8 bases between. The CDR3 nucleotides are TGTGCCAGCAGCTTAGGCCTGGGGTCTGGGGCCAACGTCCTGACTTTC. Translation gives CASSLGLGSGANVLTF. Complete variable domain (other parts from reference TRBV7-2 and TRBJ2-6): GAGVSQSPSNKVTEKGKDVELRCDPISGHTALYWYRQSLGQGLEFLIYFQGNSAPDKSGLPSDRFSAERTGGSVSTLTIQRTQQEDSAVYLCASSLGLGSGANVLTFGAGSRLTVL.

This clonotype was found a few times. CDR3 loop: CSVDPGQGPYERYF. DNA of the CDR3: TGCAGCGTTGATCCGGGACAGGGTCCTTACGAGCGGTACTTC. The chain carries TRBV29-1 and TRBJ2-5; 9 nucleotides agree with TRBD1. The germline CDR1 and CDR2 sequences are SQVTM and ANQGSEA. V shed 3 bases, J shed 13 bases, and the junction held 15 bases outside the gene matches. The CDR3 is 14 residues long.

A word on this clonotype: This may be a read error: a much more frequent sequence differs by one nucleotide. CDR3 coding DNA: TGCAGCCTTAGCGGGGGCCGAGAGACCCAGTACTTC. Translating it yields CSLSGGRETQYF. The V and J genes are TRBV20-1 and TRBJ2-5; 9 nucleotides match TRBD2. Germline V gives CDR1 DFQATT, CDR2 SNEGSKA (reference sequence). The CDR3 covers 12 residues.

This clonotype has only a few counts. The chain is built from TRBV20-1 and TRBJ2-5; TRBD2 matches at 8 bases. Germline values: CDR1 DFQATT, CDR2 SNEGSKA (reference sequence). The CDR3 totals 13 residues. The J segment lost 3 bases and the V segment lost 3 bases, leaving 3 bases of the junction unmatched. CDR3 region: CSASLAGKETQYF. CDR3 DNA: TGCAGTGCTAGTTTAGCGGGGAAAGAGACCCAGTACTTC.

This clonotype has a count of ten or more. V and J are TRBV9 and TRBJ1-2; tentatively, D is TRBD1 (6 bases). This CDR3 comprises 15 residues. Germline assignment: CDR1 SGDLS and CDR2 YYNGEE. V was clipped by 4 bases and J by 2 bases, with 15 bases between them. The CDR3 nucleotides are TGTGCCAGCAGCTCCCAGGGGCAGGCGAACTATGGCTACACCTTC. Its translation: CASSSQGQANYGYTF.

This clonotype has at least ten counts. The chain is built from TRBV28 and TRBJ2-5; TRBD2 matches 8 bases. Germline V CDR1 and CDR2: MDHEN, SYDVKM. Losses at the gene ends were 7 bases for V and 1 base for J; bases not matched to a gene: 8. The CDR3 length is 15 residues. CDR3: CASTNGAGVQETQYF. The CDR3 DNA reads TGTGCCAGCACCAATGGAGCGGGGGTCCAAGAGACCCAGTACTTC.

The chain recombines TRBV5-1 with TRBJ1-1, with D perhaps matching TRBD1 (6 bases). Per the germline V gene, CDR1 is SGHRS and CDR2 is YFSETQ. V lost 0 bases and J lost 2, with 17 bases in between. This CDR3 has 17 residues. The CDR3 bases are TGCGCCAGCAGCTTGGCACGGGGGGCCCACTCAAACACTGAAGCTTTCTTT. Translated, it gives CASSLARGAHSNTEAFF.

A few counts support this clonotype. The V call is TRBV7-2, the J call TRBJ1-6; D remains unclear. CDR3 length: 14 amino acids. CDR1 and CDR2 (germline): SGHTA, FQGNSA. V was shortened by 1 base and J by 6 bases, with 7 bases between the two germline ends. The CDR3 DNA reads TGTGCCAGCAGCTTAGGGACTATTAATTCACCCCTCCACTTT. This gives the protein CASSLGTINSPLHF.

The gene calls are TRBV4-2 and TRBJ1-4, with 8 bases lining up with TRBD1. The V segment lost 3 bases and the J segment 12 bases; nucleotides outside the gene matches: 6. This CDR3 has 13 amino acids. Germline V gene sequence: CDR1 LGHNA, CDR2 YNFKEQ. Written as DNA, the CDR3 is TGTGCCAGCAGCCAGGGACAGGTCGCAGAACTGTTTTTT. Protein: CASSQGQVAELFF.

The gene calls are TRBV20-1 and TRBJ2-1, with 7 bases fitting TRBD2. The CDR3 has 14 residues. With 6 bases clipped from V and 3 bases from J, the junction kept 8 bases outside the gene matches. CDR1 is DFQATT and CDR2 is SNEGSKA in the germline V gene (reference sequence). DNA for the CDR3: TGCAGTGCGAAGACTAGCCTGGGCTACAATGAGCAGTTCTTC. Translated, it gives CSAKTSLGYNEQFF.

This clonotype showed up many times. The chain has TRBV12-3 or TRBV12-4 and TRBJ2-7, with D possibly TRBD2 on 6 matching bases. V lost 3 bases and J lost 2, with 14 bases in between. This CDR3 has 15 residues. CDR3 in DNA: TGTGCCAGCAGTTTGTCGGGCGGGGCGACCTACGAGCAGTACTTC. This gives the protein CASSLSGGATYEQYF.

This clonotype has at least ten counts. J is TRBJ1-1 and V is TRBV7-9, with TRBD1 as a possible D gene (5 bases). V lost 4 bases, J lost 12 bases, and 21 bases lay in between. The CDR3 is 14 residues long. Germline-derived CDR1 and CDR2 are SEHNR and FQNEAQ (reference sequence). CDR3 DNA sequence: TGTGCCAGCAGCTCCGATGCTCCTCGGGACTCCTCTTTCTTT. Amino acids: CASSSDAPRDSSFF.

The gene calls are TRBV9 and TRBJ1-2, with TRBD1 identical over 7 bases. V was clipped by 10 bases and J by 1 base; unmatched bases: 19. The length of the CDR3 is 17 residues. CDR1 and CDR2 from the germline V gene are SGDLS and YYNGEE. This CDR3 is CAPRGGEGPGHNYGYTF. CDR3 sequence (DNA): TGTGCCCCCAGGGGGGGGGAGGGCCCGGGGCATAACTATGGCTACACCTTC.

This chain joins TRBV5-1 and TRBJ2-7; TRBD1 is a possible D gene (5 bases). Germline CDR1 SGHRS, CDR2 YFSETQ. V was trimmed by 3 bases and J by 6 bases, leaving 19 bases between them. The CDR3 consists of 15 residues. This CDR3 reads CASSYVGQITSEQYF. CDR3 nucleotide sequence: TGCGCCAGCAGCTATGTGGGGCAGATTACCTCCGAGCAGTACTTC.

In this sample, this clonotype turned up a few times. The chain carries TRBV7-2 and TRBJ2-7, with 11 bases fitting TRBD1. The V gene end was trimmed by 4 bases and the J gene end by 7 bases; junction bases not matched to a gene: 9. In germline, CDR1 is SGHTA, CDR2 FQGNSA. The CDR3 runs to 15 residues. The CDR3 region is CASSYRDRGMGEQYF. DNA for the CDR3: TGTGCCAGCAGCTACCGGGACAGGGGGATGGGGGAGCAGTACTTC.

In this sample, this clonotype turned up a few times. This chain connects TRBV28 to TRBJ1-2, with a weak D call TRBD1 (5 bases). The germline V gene encodes CDR1 MDHEN and CDR2 SYDVKM. CDR3 length equals 15 residues. V was clipped by 6 bases and J by 1 base, with 15 bases between them. The CDR3 coding sequence is TGTGCCAGCAGCTCCTCAGCGAGGGGTAACTATGGCTACACCTTC. Its protein is CASSSSARGNYGYTF.

This clonotype showed up just a few times. The chain is built from TRBV24-1 and TRBJ2-1; 7 bases are shared with TRBD1. The V and J ends lost 1 base and 9 bases, in that order; junction bases with no gene match: 11. Germline CDR1 is KGHDR and CDR2 is SFDVKD. CDR3 length: 16 amino acids. The CDR3 sequence is CATSDFSGNRGFEQFF. CDR3 bases: TGTGCCACCAGTGATTTTTCCGGGAACAGGGGATTTGAGCAGTTCTTC.